These T cell receptor beta chains were read from a single sample in a study of shared clonotypes between healthy human individuals. The assay was immunoSEQ multiplex PCR, and TCRdb's table has in-frame clones only and misses some. Seen here are roughly 2.5 million clones, around 94% observed once, and the top ten hold 0.14%. The sequencing sample was made of naive CD4+ T cells sorted from blood. These receptors came from a man between 18 and 35 years old in good health. CDR3s include the opening cysteine and the closing phenylalanine or tryptophan. The order of the fields is V gene, J gene, CDR3 protein.

V: TRBV4-1
J: TRBJ2-7
CDR3: CASSQGQRSSYEQYF

V: TRBV30
J: TRBJ2-7
CDR3: CASSGTPVREQYF

V: TRBV18
J: TRBJ2-7
CDR3: CASSPNSYEQYF

V: TRBV6-1
J: TRBJ2-7
CDR3: CASGKGGQGLYEQYF

V: TRBV29-1
J: TRBJ1-2
CDR3: CSVWGDNGYTF

V: TRBV4-1
J: TRBJ1-4
CDR3: CASSHPDRDDEKLFF

V: TRBV14
J: TRBJ2-3
CDR3: CASSQDVSGRADTQYF

V: TRBV2
J: TRBJ2-7
CDR3: CASSEATGSSYEQYF

V: TRBV19
J: TRBJ2-3
CDR3: CASSLLAPSTDTQYF

V: TRBV18
J: TRBJ2-7
CDR3: CASSPQGNSYEQYF

V: TRBV5-1
J: TRBJ2-7
CDR3: CASSLAGDGVYEQYF

V: TRBV4-3
J: TRBJ2-7
CDR3: CASSYDRGHEQYF

V: TRBV5-1
J: TRBJ2-7
CDR3: CASSLESGGSYEQYF

V: TRBV5-1
J: TRBJ1-6
CDR3: CASSLGREGNSPLHF

V: TRBV5-5
J: TRBJ2-2
CDR3: CASSPGHSNTGELFF

V: TRBV5-1
J: TRBJ1-2
CDR3: CASSSGEFYGYTF

V: TRBV30
J: TRBJ1-2
CDR3: CAWSPDRGGYTF

V: TRBV2
J: TRBJ1-2
CDR3: CASSGTYGYTF

V: TRBV5-4
J: TRBJ2-3
CDR3: CASSLAGQGATDTQYF

V: TRBV19
J: TRBJ1-5
CDR3: CASRWGADSNQPQHF